These 31 T cell receptor beta chains share one sample of origin, sequenced in a study of CD8 T cells in Susac syndrome. cDNA came from about 0.5 to 1 ug RNA primed by random hexamers. TCRdb fed the immunoSEQ multiplex PCR reads into MiXCR, producing one record per CDR3 protein. Of around 130,000 distinct CDR3 sequences listed, roughly 94% are singletons. The sample was CD4+ T cells from PBMCs. These receptors all come from a human donor with multiple sclerosis.

The chain combines TRBV3-1 with TRBJ1-1; 7 bases agree with TRBD1. The CDR3 runs to 14 residues. Trimming cost V 1 base and J 4 bases; bases outside gene matches: 3. CDR1 and CDR2 from the germline V gene are LGHDT and YNNKEL (reference sequence). The CDR3 protein is CASSQAHRGTEAFF. The CDR3 DNA reads as TGTGCCAGCAGCCAAGCGCACAGGGGCACTGAAGCTTTCTTT.

The rearrangement links TRBV5-1 to TRBJ2-1, with D perhaps TRBD2 (6 bases). The germline gives CDR1 SGHRS, CDR2 YFSETQ. V was cut by 0 bases and J by 2 bases, with 9 bases left in between. The CDR3 sequence is 15 residues long. The DNA of the CDR3 is TGCGCCAGCAGCTTGGGCGGAGGGACCTACAATGAGCAGTTCTTC. It encodes CASSLGGGTYNEQFF.

This chain uses TRBV6-5 with TRBJ2-7; D may match TRBD1 or TRBD2 (5 bases each). V was shortened by 0 bases and J by 6 bases, with 12 bases between the two germline ends. CDR1 is MNHEY and CDR2 is SVGAGI in the germline V gene. CDR3 length: 14 amino acids. The CDR3 coding sequence is TGTGCCAGCAGTTACTCGGTTAATGGGGGCGAGCAGTACTTC. Translation: CASSYSVNGGEQYF.

The V call is TRBV5-1, the J call TRBJ2-1, with TRBD2 matching over 14 bases. CDR1 and CDR2 from the germline V gene are SGHRS and YFSETQ. Unmatched junction bases numbered 4, after V lost 5 bases and J lost 6 bases. The CDR3 loop spans 15 amino acids. For the CDR3, the DNA is TGCGCCAGCAGGGAAGGGACTAGCGGGAGCAATGAGCAGTTCTTC. Encoded protein: CASREGTSGSNEQFF. The full variable domain, completed using reference TRBV5-1 and TRBJ2-1, is KAGVTQTPRYLIKTRGQQVTLSCSPISGHRSVSWYQQTPGQGLQFLFEYFSETQRNKGNFPGRFSGRQFSNSRSEMNVSTLELGDSALYLCASREGTSGSNEQFFGPGTRLTVL.

V is TRBV27 and J is TRBJ1-5; D gene unclear. The germline V gene encodes CDR1 MNHEY and CDR2 SMNVEV (reference sequence). The CDR3 length is 14 residues. The V and J ends lost 3 bases and 7 bases respectively, with 13 bases between them. This chain's CDR3 is CASSFSFGLQPQHF. In DNA form, the CDR3 reads TGTGCCAGCAGTTTTAGTTTCGGGTTGCAGCCCCAGCATTTT.

J is TRBJ2-7 and V is TRBV29-1; 9 nucleotides agree with TRBD2. CDR1 SQVTM and CDR2 ANQGSEA come from the germline V gene. This CDR3 spans 14 amino acids. The J segment lost 7 bases and the V segment lost 6 bases, leaving 13 bases of the junction unmatched. DNA for the CDR3: TGCAGCGTGGCAGCGGGAGGTGGGATCTGGGAGCAGTACTTC. This encodes CSVAAGGGIWEQYF.

This chain uses TRBV7-2 with TRBJ2-5; 10 bases align to TRBD2. Trimming at V came to 0 bases and at J to 4 bases, leaving 2 bases not matched to a gene. Germline CDR1 and CDR2: SGHTA and FQGNSA. The length of the CDR3 is 15 residues. The DNA for the CDR3 is TGTGCCAGCAGCTTAGCCTTAGCGGGAGGAGAGACCCAGTACTTC. Residues: CASSLALAGGETQYF.

The chain recombines TRBV6-5 with TRBJ2-5; a possible D gene is TRBD1 (6 bases). CDR1 and CDR2 from the germline V gene are MNHEY and SVGAGI. The CDR3 is 14 amino acids. The germline V and J ends were trimmed by 7 bases and 4 bases, with 16 bases remaining between them. The CDR3 sequence: CASTRTARRETQYF. The CDR3 DNA is TGTGCCAGCACCCGGACAGCCAGGCGAGAGACCCAGTACTTC.

The rearrangement uses TRBV6-6 and TRBJ2-2; TRBD1 matches 7 bases. Unmatched junction bases numbered 5, after V lost 11 bases and J lost 2 bases. CDR3 length: 13 residues. Looked up from germline, CDR1 is MNHNY and CDR2 is SVGAGI (reference sequence). The chain's CDR3 is CASGTDNTGELFF. CDR3 sequence (DNA): TGTGCCTCCGGGACAGACAACACCGGGGAGCTGTTTTTT.

The V gene is TRBV7-6, the J gene TRBJ2-1; 8 bases are shared with TRBD2. The V and J ends lost 5 bases and 4 bases, in that order; junction bases with no gene match: 13. The CDR3 extends over 17 amino acids. Germline CDR1 SGHVS, CDR2 FNYEAQ. The CDR3 is CASSPGGASGPYNEQFF. CDR3 nucleotide sequence: TGTGCCAGCAGCCCCGGGGGGGCTAGCGGGCCGTACAATGAGCAGTTCTTC.

The V call is TRBV20-1, the J call TRBJ1-6; no firm D call. CDR1 and CDR2 (germline): DFQATT, SNEGSKA (reference sequence). The CDR3 totals 17 residues. Trimming took off 5 bases at V and 9 bases at J, with 26 bases between the two ends. CDR3 coding DNA: TGCAGTGCTCCCCACGCAGGCGGAGGCTTACTGGGTTCACCCCTCCACTTT. Amino acids: CSAPHAGGGLLGSPLHF.

V and J are TRBV30 and TRBJ1-1; no clear D. V shed 8 bases and J shed 8 bases, with 12 bases lying between them. Germline V gene sequence: CDR1 GTSNPN, CDR2 SVGIG (reference sequence). The CDR3 is 10 amino acids. This chain's CDR3 is CAGERNEAFF. CDR3 DNA: TGTGCCGGGGAGCGGAACGAAGCTTTCTTT.

The chain links TRBV5-6 to TRBJ2-7, with 7 nucleotides matching TRBD1. The CDR3 extends over 14 amino acids. V lost 4 bases to trimming and J lost 3 bases; unmatched junction nucleotides: 7. The germline CDR1 and CDR2 sequences are SGHDT and YYEEEE. CDR3 nucleotides: TGTGCCAGCAGCCTAAAGACAGGGCACTACGAGCAGTACTTC. Amino acid sequence: CASSLKTGHYEQYF.

The J gene is TRBJ2-7, the V gene TRBV14; D is unresolved. Germline V gives CDR1 SGHDN, CDR2 FVKESK. V lost 1 base to trimming and J lost 0 bases, with 10 bases between them. The CDR3 sequence is 15 residues long. CDR3 bases: TGTGCCAGCAGCCAAGCCCCAAGAAGCTCCTACGAGCAGTACTTC. Translated, it gives CASSQAPRSSYEQYF.

This chain links TRBV27 with TRBJ2-3; the D is unclear. The CDR3 loop spans 14 amino acids. CDR1 MNHEY and CDR2 SMNVEV come from the germline V gene (reference sequence). V lost 5 bases and J 0 bases, leaving 9 bases between the germline ends. The CDR3 bases are TGTGCCAGCAGTAGGCAGAGAAGCACAGATACGCAGTATTTT. Encoded protein: CASSRQRSTDTQYF.

The V call is TRBV18, the J call TRBJ1-2; 8 bases fit TRBD1. J was trimmed by 0 bases and V by 5 bases; bases with no gene match: 8. Germline V gene lookup returns CDR1 KGHSH and CDR2 LQKENI. The length of the CDR3 is 16 residues. The DNA of the CDR3 is TGTGCCAGCTCAGCTACTGGACAGGGAGCTAACTATGGCTACACCTTC. It is translated as CASSATGQGANYGYTF.

This chain links TRBV7-6 with TRBJ2-7, with 9 bases fitting TRBD2. This CDR3 has 13 residues. V dropped 10 bases and J dropped 4; count of bases not matched to a gene: 8. The V gene's germline CDR1 is SGHVS and CDR2 FNYEAQ. DNA of the CDR3: TGTGCCACGTCCAGACTAGCGGTATACGAGCAGTACTTC. It is translated as CATSRLAVYEQYF.

This clonotype was observed a few times. V usage is TRBV7-8 and J usage is TRBJ2-7; D uncertain. V lost 1 base to trimming and J lost 0 bases, with 4 bases between them. This CDR3 is built from 13 residues. The germline V gene has CDR1 SGHVS and CDR2 FQNEAQ. CDR3 region: CASSLEVSYEQYF. CDR3 nucleotides: TGTGCCAGCAGCTTAGAAGTCTCCTACGAGCAGTACTTC.

This chain joins TRBV3-1 and TRBJ2-3; 8 nucleotides agree with TRBD2. With V trimmed by 4 bases and J by 7 bases, 7 bases remained unmatched. This CDR3 has 14 amino acids. CDR1 LGHDT and CDR2 YNNKEL come from the germline V gene (reference sequence). As DNA, the CDR3 is TGTGCCAGCAGCCCGGGGACTAGTTCACATACGCAGTATTTT. This encodes CASSPGTSSHTQYF.

J is TRBJ2-2 and V is TRBV6-5; D is perhaps TRBD2 (7 bases). This CDR3 contains 14 residues. The germline gives CDR1 MNHEY, CDR2 SVGAGI. The V end was cut by 7 bases, the J end by 2 bases, with 11 bases between. Written as DNA, the CDR3 is TGTGCCAGCAATGGGGGGGCAAACACCGGGGAGCTGTTTTTT. It yields the protein CASNGGANTGELFF.

To note about this clonotype: No conserved phenylalanine or tryptophan is present at the end of the CDR3, so a read error is the likely explanation. The rearrangement uses TRBV19 and TRBJ1-1, with a weak D call TRBD1 (5 bases). There are 13 residues in the CDR3. Germline CDR1 and CDR2: LNHDA and SQIVND (reference sequence). V was trimmed by 6 bases and J by 0 bases, leaving 8 bases between them. The CDR3 spells CASRGRVNTEAFS. The CDR3 nucleotides are TGTGCCAGTAGGGGACGGGTGAACACTGAAGCTTTCTCT.

This chain links TRBV2 with TRBJ2-5; tentative D call: TRBD2 (5 bases). The CDR3 sequence is 12 residues long. Trimming took off 7 bases at V and 4 bases at J, with 10 bases between the two ends. Germline V lookup: CDR1 SNHLY, CDR2 FYNNEI. The chain's CDR3 is CASNWLAETQYF. The CDR3 DNA is TGTGCCAGCAACTGGCTAGCAGAGACCCAGTACTTC.

The J gene is TRBJ1-1, the V gene TRBV5-1; 10 nucleotides align to TRBD1. Trimming removed 3 bases from V and 2 bases from J; junction bases left unmatched: 4. The CDR3 contains 15 residues. CDR1 and CDR2 (germline): SGHRS, YFSETQ. The CDR3 sequence is CASSSRTGGNTEAFF. Here the CDR3 DNA reads TGCGCCAGCAGCTCACGGACAGGGGGAAACACTGAAGCTTTCTTT.

V is TRBV14 and J is TRBJ1-6, with D tentatively TRBD1 (6 bases). Per germline, CDR1 SGHDN and CDR2 FVKESK. This CDR3 is built from 14 residues. Trimming cost V 10 bases and J 6 bases, with 16 bases left between them. CDR3 nucleotide sequence: TGTGCCACCAGGACAGCGGGGCCTAATTCACCCCTCCACTTT. This gives the protein CATRTAGPNSPLHF.

The chain joins TRBV5-4 to TRBJ1-4; 8 bases match TRBD1. The length of the CDR3 is 16 residues. With 4 bases clipped from V and 6 bases from J, the junction kept 11 bases outside the gene matches. The germline gives CDR1 SGHNT, CDR2 YYREEE (reference sequence). The CDR3 bases are TGTGCCAGCAGCCACGGACAGGGAGGATCTGATGAAAAACTGTTTTTT. As protein: CASSHGQGGSDEKLFF.

V is TRBV12-3 or TRBV12-4 and J is TRBJ1-5, with D perhaps TRBD1 (5 bases). Deletions cut 1 base from V and 4 bases from J, with 14 bases between. The CDR3 consists of 16 residues. CDR3 nucleotides: TGTGCCAGCAGTTTAGTGGGGGGGTTCGGGAATCAGCCCCAGCATTTT. Translating gives CASSLVGGFGNQPQHF.

This clonotype turned up a few times. This chain connects TRBV13 to TRBJ1-1; D gene ambiguous. CDR3 size: 16 residues. Germline CDR1 is PRHDT and CDR2 is FYEKMQ (reference sequence). Trimming took 1 base from V and 4 from J, leaving 16 bases between them. The CDR3: CASSLVSTYLGTEAFF. The DNA of the CDR3 is TGTGCCAGCAGCTTAGTATCGACTTACCTCGGCACTGAAGCTTTCTTT.

The chain uses TRBV6-5 and TRBJ2-1, with 7 bases identical to TRBD2. The germline CDR1 and CDR2 sequences are MNHEY and SVGAGI. This CDR3 contains 12 residues. V lost 6 bases to trimming and J lost 6 bases; unmatched junction nucleotides: 2. The CDR3 coding sequence is TGTGCCAGCAGCCGCGGGGGCAATGAGCAGTTCTTC. Translated, it gives CASSRGGNEQFF.

The rearrangement links TRBV6-1 to TRBJ2-3; D is uncertain. The germline V gene encodes CDR1 MNHNS and CDR2 SASEGT. CDR3 length equals 12 residues. V lost 5 bases and J lost 5, with 8 bases in between. The CDR3 is CASSRFRDTQYF. DNA for the CDR3: TGTGCCAGCAGTCGCTTTAGAGATACGCAGTATTTT.

This clonotype was detected only once. Its ends do not fully match the called genes, so a read error is possible. V usage is TRBV30 and J usage is TRBJ1-5; D is unclear. Germline CDR1 GTSNPN, CDR2 SVGIG (reference sequence). CDR3 length: 13 amino acids. CDR3 sequence: CAWTVDGNRPQHF. In DNA, the CDR3 is TGTGCCTGGACAGTCGACGGGAATCGGCCCCAGCATTTT.

The V gene is TRBV27, the J gene TRBJ1-1; no clear D. V lost 2 bases, J lost 0 bases, and 16 bases lay in between. There are 17 residues in the CDR3. Germline V CDR1 and CDR2: MNHEY, SMNVEV (reference sequence). CDR3 DNA sequence: TGTGCCAGCAGTTTAACGGGATGGCGCCTCATGAACACTGAAGCTTTCTTT. It specifies CASSLTGWRLMNTEAFF.